This T cell receptor beta chain appears in the sequencing data of a study of sequential checkpoint blockade in melanoma. The treatment is: randomized to nivolumab then ipilimumab (arm A) or the reverse (arm B). No patient had prior DNA-damaging chemotherapy. From thawed PBMCs, live CD3+CD8+ cells negative for CD19 and CD56 were sorted. Germline V CDR1 and CDR2: LNHDA, SQIVND (reference sequence). V shed 3 bases, J shed 1 base, and the junction held 11 bases outside the gene matches. The CDR3 sequence is 17 residues long. Sequencing used immunoSEQ multiplex PCR; TCRdb keeps in-frame clones, though not all of them. This sample has approximately 10,000 clones; roughly 72% occur once, and the top ten carry approximately 46%.

This clonotype was sampled from a human donor with melanoma. This chain connects TRBV19 to TRBJ2-7; 8 bases line up with TRBD2. The source material was CD8+ T cells sorted from blood (inferred from file names), sampled from a patient given nivolumab and ipilimumab in sequence. This CDR3 reads CASSISPQRGQSYEQYF. The CDR3 bases are TGTGCCAGTAGTATTTCACCCCAGCGGGGGCAATCCTACGAGCAGTACTTC.